The clone carrying this TCR beta chain occurred many times. Germline V lookup: CDR1 MRHNA, CDR2 SNTAGT. This CDR3 is built from 13 residues. Trimming pared 5 bases from V and 2 bases from J, leaving 7 bases between. The data were obtained in a study of CD8+CD57+ T cells in acquired aplastic anemia. Study-wide context: Sorted CD4+ and CD8+ cells gave a mean 3.2 ug DNA, range about 0.19 to 27.4 ug.

TCR beta VDJ combinations and CDR3 sequences were profiled from genomic DNA. TCRdb re-derived calls from the reads in MiXCR, one entry per CDR3 protein. The sample shows 150,000 to 200,000 distinct CDR3 sequences, around 48% of them seen only once. Patients included in sequencing had previously demonstrated CD8+CD57+ cell expansion by flow cytometry. Source material: sorted CD4+, CD8+, or CD8+CD57+ T cells (not recorded which) from PBMCs. V and J are TRBV6-4 and TRBJ2-1; D ambiguous. The clonotype comes from a human donor with aplastic anemia. The CDR3 protein is CASSLMPYNEQFF. CDR3 bases: TGTGCCAGCAGTCTCATGCCCTACAATGAGCAGTTCTTC.